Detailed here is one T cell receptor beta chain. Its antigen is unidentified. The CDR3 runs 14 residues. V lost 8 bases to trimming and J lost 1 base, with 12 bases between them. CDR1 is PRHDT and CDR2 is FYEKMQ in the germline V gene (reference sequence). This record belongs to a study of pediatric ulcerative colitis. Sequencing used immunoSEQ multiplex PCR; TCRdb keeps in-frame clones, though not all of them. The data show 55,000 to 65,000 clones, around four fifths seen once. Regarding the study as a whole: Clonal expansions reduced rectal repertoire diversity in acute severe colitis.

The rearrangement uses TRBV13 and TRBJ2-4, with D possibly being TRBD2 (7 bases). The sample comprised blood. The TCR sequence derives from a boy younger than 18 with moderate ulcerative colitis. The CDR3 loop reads CASRRGGAKNIQYF. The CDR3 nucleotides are TGTGCCAGCCGGAGGGGGGGTGCCAAAAACATTCAGTACTTC.